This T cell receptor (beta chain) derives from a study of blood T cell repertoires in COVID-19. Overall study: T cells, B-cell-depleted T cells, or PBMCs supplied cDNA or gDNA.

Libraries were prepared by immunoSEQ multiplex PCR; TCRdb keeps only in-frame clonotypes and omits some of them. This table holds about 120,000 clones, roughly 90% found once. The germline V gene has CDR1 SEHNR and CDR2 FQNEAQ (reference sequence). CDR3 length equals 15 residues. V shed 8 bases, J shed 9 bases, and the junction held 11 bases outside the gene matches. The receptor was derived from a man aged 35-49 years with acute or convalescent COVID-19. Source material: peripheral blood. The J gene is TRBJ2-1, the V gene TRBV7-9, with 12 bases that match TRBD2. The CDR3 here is CASGPGLAGLGEQFF. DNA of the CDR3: TGTGCCAGCGGTCCGGGACTAGCGGGTCTGGGTGAGCAGTTCTTC.